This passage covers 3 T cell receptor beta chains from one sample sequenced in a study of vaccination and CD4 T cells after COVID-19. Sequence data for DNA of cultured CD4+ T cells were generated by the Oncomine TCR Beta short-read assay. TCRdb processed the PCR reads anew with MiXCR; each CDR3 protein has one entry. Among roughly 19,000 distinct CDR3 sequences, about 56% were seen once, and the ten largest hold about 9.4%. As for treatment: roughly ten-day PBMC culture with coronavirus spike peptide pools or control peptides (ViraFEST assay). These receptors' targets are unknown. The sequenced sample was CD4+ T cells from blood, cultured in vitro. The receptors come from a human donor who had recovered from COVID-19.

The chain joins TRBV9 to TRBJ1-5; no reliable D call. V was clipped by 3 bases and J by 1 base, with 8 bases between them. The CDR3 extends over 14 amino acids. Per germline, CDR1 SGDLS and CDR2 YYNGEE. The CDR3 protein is CASSAGWSNQPQHF. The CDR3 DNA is TGTGCCAGCAGCGCTGGGTGGAGCAATCAGCCCCAGCATTTT.

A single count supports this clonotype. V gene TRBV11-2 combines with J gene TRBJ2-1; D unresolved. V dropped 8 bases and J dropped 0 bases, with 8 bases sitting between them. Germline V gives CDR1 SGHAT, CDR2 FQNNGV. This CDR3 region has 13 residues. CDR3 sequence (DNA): TGTGCCAGCGGGTGGAGCTCCTACAATGAGCAGTTCTTC. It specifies CASGWSSYNEQFF.

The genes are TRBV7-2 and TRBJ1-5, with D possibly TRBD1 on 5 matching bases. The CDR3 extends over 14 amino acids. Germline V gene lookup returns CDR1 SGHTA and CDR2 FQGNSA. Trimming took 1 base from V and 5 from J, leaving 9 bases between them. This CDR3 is CASSLDPGDQPQHF. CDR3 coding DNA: TGTGCCAGCAGCTTAGATCCGGGGGATCAGCCCCAGCATTTT.